Here is one T cell receptor (beta chain) with its context. The sample comes from a study of blood T cell repertoires in COVID-19. Study-wide background: PBMCs, B-cell-depleted T cells, or T cells were the source of the cDNA or gDNA that made up the material.

Original analysis: It was from reference gene primer amplification that nucleated cell counts were estimated. The table came from immunoSEQ multiplex PCR; TCRdb's copy has only in-frame clones and leaves some out. Clonal size and the V and J genes are those of that table, whereas D and trimming came from the DNA. The table has 100,000 to 130,000 clones, around 80% seen once. CDR3 length equals 18 residues. V trimming: 8 bases; J trimming: 4 bases; junction bases outside the gene matches: 19. CDR1 is MNHEY and CDR2 is SMNVEV in the germline V gene (reference sequence). The TCR sequence derives from a man aged 65 to 79 with acute or convalescent COVID-19. Sequenced input: peripheral blood. The chain has TRBV27 and TRBJ1-5; 8 nucleotides align to TRBD1. CDR3 loop: CASPGDGQGKLENQPQHF. The CDR3 DNA sequence: TGTGCCAGCCCCGGAGACGGACAGGGAAAATTGGAAAATCAGCCCCAGCATTTT.